The 27 T cell receptor beta chains presented below share a single source sample, sequenced in a study of CD8 T cells in ankylosing spondylitis. MiXCR, applied by TCRdb to the 5' RACE reads, yields one record per CDR3 protein. This sample carries some 130,000 distinct CDR3 sequences, about an eighth of them seen once, and the ten largest clones take about 4%. The sample taken for sequencing was blood, either unsorted or a sorted T cell fraction (not recorded which). Receptors originate from a female donor with ankylosing spondylitis or in good health (not recorded which).

This clonotype has a count of ten or more. The chain couples TRBV20-1 to TRBJ2-3; D ambiguous. The CDR3 is made up of 13 amino acids. CDR1 DFQATT and CDR2 SNEGSKA come from the germline V gene (reference sequence). V was shortened by 3 bases and J by 2 bases, with 9 bases between the two germline ends. The CDR3: CSARELFTDTQYF. DNA of the CDR3: TGCAGTGCTAGGGAACTATTCACAGATACGCAGTATTTT.

This clonotype appeared many times. The J gene is TRBJ2-7, the V gene TRBV7-8; TRBD2 agrees at 9 bases. The CDR3 runs to 16 residues. V lost 3 bases to trimming and J lost 1 base; unmatched junction nucleotides: 7. Per germline, CDR1 SGHVS and CDR2 FQNEAQ. The CDR3 sequence: CASSFLAGFGSYEQYF. The CDR3, as DNA: TGTGCCAGCAGCTTTCTAGCGGGATTCGGTTCCTACGAGCAGTACTTC. Drawing the rest from reference TRBV7-8 and TRBJ2-7, the complete variable domain is GAGVSQSPRYKVAKRGQDVALRCDPISGHVSLFWYQQALGQGPEFLTYFQNEAQLDKSGLPSDRFFAERPEGSVSTLKIQRTQQEDSAVYLCASSFLAGFGSYEQYFGPGTRLTVT.

This clonotype was observed a few times. The J gene is TRBJ2-2, the V gene TRBV7-6; D is uncertain. The length of the CDR3 is 15 residues. V was pared by 1 base and J by 5 bases, with 11 bases between. Germline lookup yields CDR1 SGHVS and CDR2 FNYEAQ. This CDR3 reads CASSLEVGKTGELFF. The CDR3 nucleotides are TGTGCCAGCAGCTTAGAGGTTGGAAAGACCGGGGAGCTGTTTTTT.

The chain carries TRBV7-2 and TRBJ1-5; D is unresolved. CDR1 and CDR2 from the germline V gene are SGHTA and FQGNSA. This CDR3 is built from 19 residues. The V end lost 2 bases, the J end lost 0 bases, and 20 bases lay between the germline ends. CDR3 nucleotide sequence: TGTGCCAGCAGCTTATATCCGGGGAGTGGAGTGGGTAGCAATCAGCCCCAGCATTTT. As protein: CASSLYPGSGVGSNQPQHF.

This chain links TRBV30 with TRBJ1-4; D not resolved. The germline gives CDR1 GTSNPN, CDR2 SVGIG (reference sequence). This CDR3 is built from 12 residues. Trimming cost V 1 base and J 5 bases, with 5 bases left between them. Here the CDR3 reads CAWSGGNEKLFF. CDR3 DNA sequence: TGTGCCTGGAGTGGTGGGAATGAAAAACTGTTTTTT.

Worth noting for this clonotype: This sequence may be a read error, since a much larger clone differs from it by one base. The chain couples TRBV6-4 to TRBJ2-3; possibly TRBD2 for D (7 bases). The germline V gene has CDR1 MRHNA and CDR2 SNTAGT. There are 15 residues in the CDR3. In nucleotides, the CDR3 is TGTGCCAGCAGTGATCAATTTGGGGGGGCAGATCCGCAGTATTTT. It codes for CASSDQFGGADPQYF.

This clonotype was seen repeatedly, ten times or more. V and J are TRBV12-3 or TRBV12-4 and TRBJ2-7; no definite D call. The V end lost 4 bases, the J end lost 4 bases, and 14 bases lay between the germline ends. The CDR3 is 14 residues long. The CDR3 region is CASSYTGRSYEQYF. The CDR3 coding sequence is TGTGCCAGCAGTTATACTGGACGGAGTTACGAGCAGTACTTC.

This rearrangement joins TRBV11-2 to TRBJ2-6, with a possible D match to TRBD1 (6 bases). V shed 4 bases and J shed 13 bases, with 11 bases lying between them. The CDR3 consists of 12 residues. The germline gives CDR1 SGHAT, CDR2 FQNNGV. The chain's CDR3 is CASSSQGWVLTF. CDR3 nucleotides: TGTGCCAGCAGCTCACAGGGTTGGGTCCTGACTTTC.

This clonotype showed up many times. The chain couples TRBV5-5 to TRBJ2-7; D is undetermined. With 0 bases removed from V and 2 bases from J, the gap between germline ends came to 6 bases. The CDR3 length is 13 residues. The germline gives CDR1 SGHKS, CDR2 YYEKEE (reference sequence). The CDR3 region has the DNA TGTGCCAGCAGCTTGGCTATAACCTACGAGCAGTACTTC. It codes for CASSLAITYEQYF.

This clonotype occurred many times. CDR3 loop: CASSERGPSTDTQYF. The DNA for the CDR3 is TGCGCCAGCAGCGAGCGGGGGCCCAGCACAGATACGCAGTATTTT. The chain is built from TRBV5-1 and TRBJ2-3; TRBD2 aligns across 8 bases. The CDR3 is made up of 15 amino acids. Germline V gene sequence: CDR1 SGHRS, CDR2 YFSETQ. V lost 4 bases to trimming and J lost 0 bases; unmatched junction nucleotides: 4.

J is TRBJ2-7 and V is TRBV20-1; D ambiguous. Germline assignment: CDR1 DFQATT and CDR2 SNEGSKA (reference sequence). V dropped 6 bases and J dropped 6 bases, with 15 bases sitting between them. The CDR3 extends over 12 amino acids. The CDR3 DNA reads TGCAGTGCCAGTGCTACATACGTCGAGCAGTACTTC. Encoded protein: CSASATYVEQYF.

This clonotype has at least ten counts. The J gene is TRBJ1-6, the V gene TRBV25-1; no clear D gene. Germline V gene data show CDR1 as MGHDK and CDR2 as SYGVNS. The V end lost 0 bases, the J end lost 10 bases, and 10 bases lay between the germline ends. The CDR3 totals 14 residues. The DNA of the CDR3 is TGTGCCAGCAGTGAATACGGAGACGGGTCACCCCTCCACTTT. Translated: CASSEYGDGSPLHF.

This clonotype was found a few times. This rearrangement joins TRBV10-2 to TRBJ1-1; 9 nucleotides line up with TRBD1. The CDR3 consists of 14 residues. V lost 6 bases and J lost 0; bases outside the gene matches: 2. The germline gives CDR1 WSHSY, CDR2 SAAADI. The CDR3 DNA follows: TGCGCCAGCAGCGGACAGGGGCTGAACACTGAAGCTTTCTTT. The encoded protein is CASSGQGLNTEAFF.

This clonotype was detected many times. The chain carries TRBV5-1 and TRBJ2-2; D is undetermined. The CDR3 consists of 13 residues. Trimming left V 7 bases short and J 6 bases short, with 13 bases between. Germline V CDR1 and CDR2: SGHRS, YFSETQ. CDR3 DNA sequence: TGCGCCAGCTGGCAGGTCCCGGCCGGGGAGCTGTTTTTT. Protein: CASWQVPAGELFF.

This clonotype was counted many times. The V call is TRBV7-9, the J call TRBJ1-5; D is undetermined. Between the trimmed V and J ends, which lost 5 bases and 7 bases, there was a span of 12 bases. CDR3 length: 13 amino acids. The germline CDR1 and CDR2 sequences are SEHNR and FQNEAQ (reference sequence). The DNA of the CDR3 is TGTGCCAGCAGCACCGACACGCGCCAGCCCCAGCATTTT. Protein: CASSTDTRQPQHF.

This clonotype was seen ten or more times. The J gene is TRBJ2-4, the V gene TRBV3-1; no clear D. The germline V and J ends were trimmed by 3 bases and 0 bases, with 9 bases remaining between them. Per the germline V gene, CDR1 is LGHDT and CDR2 is YNNKEL (reference sequence). The CDR3 runs to 15 residues. CDR3 sequence reads: CASSHADLAKNIQYF. The DNA for the CDR3 is TGTGCCAGCAGCCACGCGGACCTAGCCAAAAACATTCAGTACTTC.

The J gene is TRBJ2-1, the V gene TRBV6-5; 7 bases agree with TRBD1. The J segment lost 14 bases and the V segment lost 7 bases, leaving 5 bases of the junction unmatched. Germline CDR1 MNHEY, CDR2 SVGAGI. CDR3 length: 10 amino acids. DNA for the CDR3: TGTGCCAGCAAGGGGGCCGAGGAGTTCTTC. Translated: CASKGAEEFF.

To note about this clonotype: A much larger clone lies a single base off, so this may be a read error. This chain connects TRBV28 to TRBJ1-2; no definite D call. This CDR3 is 12 amino acids long. Looked up from germline, CDR1 is MDHEN and CDR2 is SYDVKM. Written as DNA, the CDR3 is TGTGCCAGCAGTAAAAGTGGAGTCGGCTACCCCTTC. Protein: CASSKSGVGYPF.

This clonotype was recorded at least ten times. The chain links TRBV12-3 or TRBV12-4 to TRBJ1-1; no clear D. The V gene lost 7 bases and the J gene lost 2 bases, with 11 bases spanning the gap. The CDR3 is 13 residues long. CDR3 sequence: CASNRLTNTEAFF. The CDR3 DNA follows: TGTGCCAGCAATCGGCTGACAAACACTGAAGCTTTCTTT.

The CDR3 DNA follows: TGTGCCAGCAGCGACGGGACAGTAGGACGGGATGAGCAGTACTTC. Residues: CASSDGTVGRDEQYF. The V gene is TRBV5-6, the J gene TRBJ2-7; 7 bases match TRBD1. The CDR3 has 15 amino acids. V lost 4 bases, J lost 7 bases, and 14 bases stayed unmatched. The germline V gene encodes CDR1 SGHDT and CDR2 YYEEEE.

For this clonotype: The junction and the germline gene differ at one end; a read error may be behind it. The rearrangement uses TRBV7-2 and TRBJ1-1; D ambiguous. The CDR3 covers 13 residues. The V gene's germline CDR1 is SGHTA and CDR2 FQGNSA. CDR3 in amino acids: CASSRGLNTEASF. The CDR3 DNA sequence: TGTGCCAGCAGCCGCGGTCTAAACACTGAAGCTTCCTTT.

This clonotype came up many times. CDR3 DNA sequence: TGTGCCAGCAGTTACTCGTGGGCAACCCAAGAGACCCAGTACTTC. Encoded protein: CASSYSWATQETQYF. The chain employs TRBV6-5 and TRBJ2-5; D is unresolved. With 0 bases removed from V and 1 base from J, the gap between germline ends came to 9 bases. CDR3 length: 15 residues. CDR1 and CDR2 from the germline V gene are MNHEY and SVGAGI.

Many counts were recorded for this clonotype. J is TRBJ1-1 and V is TRBV2, with D maybe TRBD1 (6 bases). This CDR3 is 15 amino acids long. The ends were cut back, 7 bases at V and 1 base at J, with 16 bases in the middle. Germline CDR1 is SNHLY and CDR2 is FYNNEI. CDR3 nucleotide sequence: TGTGCCAGCAATTCACAGGGAGTAACGAACACTGAAGCTTTCTTT. It is translated as CASNSQGVTNTEAFF.

The sample holds many counts of this clonotype. The chain carries TRBV11-2 and TRBJ1-2, with TRBD1 as a possible D gene (5 bases). This CDR3 spans 12 amino acids. Germline V CDR1 and CDR2: SGHAT, FQNNGV. Trimming removed 5 bases from V and 7 bases from J, with 11 bases in between. The CDR3 loop reads CASSPWGGGYTF. The CDR3 DNA sequence: TGTGCCAGCAGCCCTTGGGGGGGTGGCTACACCTTC.

This clonotype was seen a handful of times. This chain joins TRBV7-9 and TRBJ2-5, with D unclear. The CDR3 runs 14 residues. Germline V gene sequence: CDR1 SEHNR, CDR2 FQNEAQ (reference sequence). The V and J ends lost 7 bases and 2 bases respectively, with 14 bases between them. DNA of the CDR3: TGTGCCAGCACTAGAACAGTGCCTCAAGAGACCCAGTACTTC. Residues: CASTRTVPQETQYF.

This chain connects TRBV30 to TRBJ1-3; TRBD1 matches 9 bases. Trimming cost V 4 bases and J 1 base; bases outside gene matches: 8. The CDR3 is made up of 16 amino acids. Germline lookup yields CDR1 GTSNPN and CDR2 SVGIG (reference sequence). The CDR3: CAWNPTGGFSGNTIYF. DNA for the CDR3: TGTGCCTGGAATCCTACAGGGGGCTTTTCTGGAAACACCATATATTTT.

This clonotype was recorded at least ten times. The chain joins TRBV20-1 to TRBJ2-1; 9 bases are a match to TRBD2. This CDR3 spans 12 amino acids. The V segment lost 6 bases and the J segment 7 bases; nucleotides outside the gene matches: 4. Germline CDR1 and CDR2: DFQATT and SNEGSKA (reference sequence). The CDR3 here is CSAGLAINEQFF. CDR3 DNA sequence: TGCAGTGCCGGACTAGCGATTAATGAGCAGTTCTTC.